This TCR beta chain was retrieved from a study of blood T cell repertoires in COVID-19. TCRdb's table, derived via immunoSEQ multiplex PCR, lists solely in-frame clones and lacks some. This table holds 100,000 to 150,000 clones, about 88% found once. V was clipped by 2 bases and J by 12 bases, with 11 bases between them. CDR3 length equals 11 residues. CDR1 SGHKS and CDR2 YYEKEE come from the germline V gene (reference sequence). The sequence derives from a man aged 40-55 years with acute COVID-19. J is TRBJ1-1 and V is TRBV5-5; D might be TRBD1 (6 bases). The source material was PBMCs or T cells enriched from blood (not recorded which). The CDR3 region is CASSFGQSPFF. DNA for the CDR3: TGTGCCAGCAGCTTTGGACAGAGTCCTTTCTTT.